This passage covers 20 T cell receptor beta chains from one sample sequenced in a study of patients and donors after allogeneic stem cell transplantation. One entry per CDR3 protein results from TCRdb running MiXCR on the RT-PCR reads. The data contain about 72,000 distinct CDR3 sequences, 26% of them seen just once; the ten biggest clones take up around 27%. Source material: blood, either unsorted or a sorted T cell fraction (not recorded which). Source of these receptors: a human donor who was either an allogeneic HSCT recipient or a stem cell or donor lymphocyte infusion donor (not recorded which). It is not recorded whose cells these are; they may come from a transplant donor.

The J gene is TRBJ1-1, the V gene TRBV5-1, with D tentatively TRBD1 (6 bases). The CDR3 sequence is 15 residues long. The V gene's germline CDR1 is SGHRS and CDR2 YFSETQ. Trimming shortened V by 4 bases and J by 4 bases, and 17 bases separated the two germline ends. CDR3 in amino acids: CASSPITGSVTEAFF. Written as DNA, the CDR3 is TGCGCCAGCAGCCCAATTACAGGGTCAGTCACTGAAGCTTTCTTT. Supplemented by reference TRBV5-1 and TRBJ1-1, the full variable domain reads KAGVTQTPRYLIKTRGQQVTLSCSPISGHRSVSWYQQTPGQGLQFLFEYFSETQRNKGNFPGRFSGRQFSNSRSEMNVSTLELGDSALYLCASSPITGSVTEAFFGQGTRLTVV.

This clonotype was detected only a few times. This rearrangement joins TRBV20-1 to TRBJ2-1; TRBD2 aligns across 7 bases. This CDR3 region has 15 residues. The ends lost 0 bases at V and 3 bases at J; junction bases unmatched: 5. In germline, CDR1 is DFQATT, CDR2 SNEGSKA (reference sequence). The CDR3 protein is CSARDLREFYNEQFF. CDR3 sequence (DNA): TGCAGTGCTAGAGATTTGCGGGAGTTCTACAATGAGCAGTTCTTC.

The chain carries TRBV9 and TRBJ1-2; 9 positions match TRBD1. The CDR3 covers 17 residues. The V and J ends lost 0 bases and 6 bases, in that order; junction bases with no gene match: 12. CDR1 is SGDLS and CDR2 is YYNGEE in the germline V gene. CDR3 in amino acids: CASSVDWNRDREDGYTF. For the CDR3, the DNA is TGTGCCAGCAGCGTAGATTGGAACCGGGACAGGGAGGATGGCTACACCTTC.

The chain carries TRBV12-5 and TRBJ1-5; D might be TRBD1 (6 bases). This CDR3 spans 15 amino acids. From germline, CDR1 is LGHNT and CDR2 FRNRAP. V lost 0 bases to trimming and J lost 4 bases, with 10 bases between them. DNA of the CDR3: TGTGCTAGTGGTTTGGTCTCTGGACAGAATCAGCCCCAGCATTTT. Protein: CASGLVSGQNQPQHF.

CDR3 protein: CASSLAPWSYNEQFF. CDR3 coding DNA: TGTGCCAGCAGTTTAGCCCCGTGGAGTTACAATGAGCAGTTCTTC. V is TRBV12-3 or TRBV12-4 and J is TRBJ2-1; unclear D gene. V lost 0 bases and J 4 bases, leaving 10 bases between the germline ends. CDR3 length equals 15 residues.

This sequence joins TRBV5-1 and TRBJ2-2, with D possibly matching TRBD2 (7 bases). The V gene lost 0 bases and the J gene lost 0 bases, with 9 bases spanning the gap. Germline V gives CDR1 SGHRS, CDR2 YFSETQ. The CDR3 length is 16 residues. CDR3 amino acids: CASSLAGGPNTGELFF. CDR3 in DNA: TGCGCCAGCAGCTTGGCGGGGGGCCCGAACACCGGGGAGCTGTTTTTT.

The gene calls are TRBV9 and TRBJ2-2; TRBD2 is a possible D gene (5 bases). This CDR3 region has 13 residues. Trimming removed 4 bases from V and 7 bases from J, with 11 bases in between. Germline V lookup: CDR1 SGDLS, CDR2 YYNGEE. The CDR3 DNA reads TGTGCCAGCAGCCCCCCGGGGTACGGGGAGCTGTTTTTT. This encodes CASSPPGYGELFF.

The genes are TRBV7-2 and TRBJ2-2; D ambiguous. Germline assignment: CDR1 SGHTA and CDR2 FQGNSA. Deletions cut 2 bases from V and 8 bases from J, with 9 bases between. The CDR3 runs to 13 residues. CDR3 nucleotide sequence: TGTGCCAGCAGCTTATTGGGCACAGGGGAGCTGTTTTTT. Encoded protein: CASSLLGTGELFF.

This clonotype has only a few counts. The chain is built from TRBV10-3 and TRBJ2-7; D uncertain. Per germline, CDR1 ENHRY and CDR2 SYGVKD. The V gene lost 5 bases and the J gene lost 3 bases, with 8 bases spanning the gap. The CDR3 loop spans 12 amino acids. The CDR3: CAISKTDYEQYF. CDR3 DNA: TGTGCCATCAGTAAGACGGACTACGAGCAGTACTTC.

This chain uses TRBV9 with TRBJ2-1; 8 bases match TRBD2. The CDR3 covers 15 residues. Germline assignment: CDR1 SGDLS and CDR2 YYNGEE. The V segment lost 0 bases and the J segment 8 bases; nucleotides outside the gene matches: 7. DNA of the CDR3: TGTGCCAGCAGCGTAGTTGCGGGGGGCGGCTATGAGCAGTTCTTC. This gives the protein CASSVVAGGGYEQFF.

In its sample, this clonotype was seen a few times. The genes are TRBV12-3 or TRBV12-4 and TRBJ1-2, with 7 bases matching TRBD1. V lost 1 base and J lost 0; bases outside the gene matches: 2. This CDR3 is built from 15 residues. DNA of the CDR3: TGTGCCAGCAGTTTAGGAGGGACAGCTAACTATGGCTACACCTTC. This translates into CASSLGGTANYGYTF.

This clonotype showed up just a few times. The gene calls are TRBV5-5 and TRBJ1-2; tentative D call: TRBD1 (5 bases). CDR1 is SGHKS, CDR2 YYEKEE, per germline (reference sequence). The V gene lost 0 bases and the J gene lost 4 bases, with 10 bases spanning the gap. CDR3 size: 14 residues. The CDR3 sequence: CASSLVTGGYGYTF. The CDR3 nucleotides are TGTGCCAGCAGCTTGGTCACTGGGGGCTATGGCTACACCTTC.

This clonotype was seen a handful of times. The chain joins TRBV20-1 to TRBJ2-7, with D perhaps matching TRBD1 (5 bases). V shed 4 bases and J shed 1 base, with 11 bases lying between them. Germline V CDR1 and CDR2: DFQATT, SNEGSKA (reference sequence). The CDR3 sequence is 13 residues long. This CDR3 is CSAISRVSYEQYF. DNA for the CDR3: TGCAGTGCTATAAGCAGGGTGTCCTACGAGCAGTACTTC.

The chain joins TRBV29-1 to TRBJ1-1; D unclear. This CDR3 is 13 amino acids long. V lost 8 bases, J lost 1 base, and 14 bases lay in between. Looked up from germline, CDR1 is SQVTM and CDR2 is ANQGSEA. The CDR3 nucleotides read TGCAGCATTAAACCCCCCGCGAACACTGAAGCTTTCTTT. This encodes CSIKPPANTEAFF. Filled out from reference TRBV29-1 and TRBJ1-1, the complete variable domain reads SAVISQKPSRDICQRGTSLTIQCQVDSQVTMMFWYRQQPGQSLTLIATANQGSEATYESGFVIDKFPISRPNLTFSTLTVSNMSPEDSSIYLCSIKPPANTEAFFGQGTRLTVV.

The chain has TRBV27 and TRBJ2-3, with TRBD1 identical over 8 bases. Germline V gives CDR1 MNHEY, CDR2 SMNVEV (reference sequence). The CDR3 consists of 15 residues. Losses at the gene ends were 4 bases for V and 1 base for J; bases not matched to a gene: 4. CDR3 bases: TGTGCCAGCAGTTCATCGACAGGGGGCACAGATACGCAGTATTTT. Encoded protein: CASSSSTGGTDTQYF.

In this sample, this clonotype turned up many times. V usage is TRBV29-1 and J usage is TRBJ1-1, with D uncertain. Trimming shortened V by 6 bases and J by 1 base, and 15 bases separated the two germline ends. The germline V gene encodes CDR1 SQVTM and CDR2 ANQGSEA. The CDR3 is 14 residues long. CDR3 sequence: CSVHKRLSNTEAFF. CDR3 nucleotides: TGCAGCGTCCATAAAAGGCTCTCGAACACTGAAGCTTTCTTT.

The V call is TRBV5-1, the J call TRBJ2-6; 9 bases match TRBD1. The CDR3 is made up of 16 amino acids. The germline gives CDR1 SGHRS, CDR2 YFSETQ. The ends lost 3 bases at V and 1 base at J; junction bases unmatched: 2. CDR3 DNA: TGCGCCAGCAGCTCCGGGACAGGGTCTGGGGCCAACGTCCTGACTTTC. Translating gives CASSSGTGSGANVLTF.

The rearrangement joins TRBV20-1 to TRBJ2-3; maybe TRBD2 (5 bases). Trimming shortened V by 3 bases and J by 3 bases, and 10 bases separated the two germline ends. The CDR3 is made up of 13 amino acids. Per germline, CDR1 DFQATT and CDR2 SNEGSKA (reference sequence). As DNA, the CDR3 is TGCAGTGCTAGTTTGAGGGAAACAGATACGCAGTATTTT. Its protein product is CSASLRETDTQYF.

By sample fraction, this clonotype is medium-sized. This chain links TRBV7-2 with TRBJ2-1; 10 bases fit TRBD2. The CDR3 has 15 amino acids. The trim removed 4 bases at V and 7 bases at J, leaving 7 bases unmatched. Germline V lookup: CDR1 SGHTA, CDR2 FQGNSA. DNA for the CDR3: TGTGCCAGCAGCTCCGGACTAGCGGTTGGGAATGAGCAGTTCTTC. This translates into CASSSGLAVGNEQFF.

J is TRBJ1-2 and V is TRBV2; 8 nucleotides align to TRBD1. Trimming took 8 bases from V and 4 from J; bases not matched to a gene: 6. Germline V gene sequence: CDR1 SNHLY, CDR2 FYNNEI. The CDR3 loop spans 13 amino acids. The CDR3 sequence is CASFDRGLYGYTF. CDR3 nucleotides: TGTGCCAGCTTCGACAGGGGTCTCTATGGCTACACCTTC. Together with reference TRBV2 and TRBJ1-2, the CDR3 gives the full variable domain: EPEVTQTPSHQVTQMGQEVILRCVPISNHLYFYWYRQILGQKVEFLVSFYNNEISEKSEIFDDQFSVERPDGSNFTLKIRSTKLEDSAMYFCASFDRGLYGYTFGSGTRLTVV.